Sequencing of this T cell receptor (beta chain) was carried out in a study of human T cells and chemical hapten exposure. In the study overall: DPC at 2% was the sensitizing agent, placed on around 2 cm by around 2 cm of upper inner arm skin. General study points: Those TCRs sitting above 1 in 1000 frequency stayed the same with DPC sensitization.

This clonotype was detected ten times or more. What it binds is not known. V was shortened by 7 bases and J by 3 bases, with 12 bases between the two germline ends. CDR3 size: 14 residues. The V gene's germline CDR1 is SGHVS and CDR2 FQNEAQ. Specified time point: patch test 1, 2 weeks after DPC sensitization. Indicated treatment: therapeutic diphenylcyclopropenone sensitization with weekly scalp DPC. In TCRdb, the RACE reads were re-called with MiXCR into one record per CDR3 protein. The table includes about 380,000 distinct CDR3 sequences, approximately 5.1% detected once. Sequenced material: whole blood, taken in connection with sensitization to the hapten diphenylcyclopropenone (DPC). The source of this sequence is a woman aged 45-65 years with alopecia areata. Some clones in this sample may be carry-over from other donors' samples. This chain connects TRBV7-8 to TRBJ1-4, with D perhaps matching TRBD1 (5 bases). The chain's CDR3 is CASTPGTPNEKLFF. As DNA, the CDR3 is TGTGCCAGCACCCCCGGGACGCCTAATGAAAAACTGTTTTTT.